This T cell receptor (beta chain) stems from a study of shared clonotypes between healthy human individuals. An even split of each subset's genomic DNA across several immunoSEQ plates was performed. In the original analysis: ImmunoSEQ supplied junction-only sequences lacking quality scores, so filtering was different. Assay used: immunoSEQ multiplex PCR; TCRdb lists only in-frame clones, some missing. V and J calls and clone size are those listed in that table; D and trimming were worked out from the DNA. The table lists fewer than 1.4 million clones, 75% to 80% of them singletons. Each sample came from a Caucasian adult donor living in Nashville, Tennessee. This CDR3 spans 14 amino acids. V shed 4 bases, J shed 4 bases, and the junction held 7 bases outside the gene matches. CDR1 and CDR2 (germline): SGHRS, YFSETQ.

The sample taken for sequencing was memory CD4+ T cells from PBMCs. The subset denotes: CD45RA-negative fraction. The origin of this receptor is a man aged 18-30 years in good health. Some clones in this sample may be carry-over from other donors' samples. The chain has TRBV5-1 and TRBJ1-2; 7 bases are shared with TRBD1. DNA for the CDR3: TGCGCCAGCAGCAAGTCCTGGGACAGCTATGGCTACACCTTC. It specifies CASSKSWDSYGYTF. Based on the CDR3 plus reference TRBV5-1 and TRBJ1-2, the full variable domain is KAGVTQTPRYLIKTRGQQVTLSCSPISGHRSVSWYQQTPGQGLQFLFEYFSETQRNKGNFPGRFSGRQFSNSRSEMNVSTLELGDSALYLCASSKSWDSYGYTFGSGTRLTVV.